This note documents a single T cell receptor beta chain sequence. This sample is drawn from a study of blood T cell repertoires in COVID-19. Study as a whole: COVID-19 samples collected from the United States, Italy and Spain covered acute and convalescent phases.

In the authors' methods: Estimated nucleated cell counts came from reference gene primer amplification. The data were produced by immunoSEQ multiplex PCR, yet TCRdb's version contains in-frame clones alone and is incomplete. The V and J calls and clone size come from that table; D and trimming were worked out from the DNA. The repertoire holds around 170,000 clones, with around 83% as singletons. V lost 4 bases, J lost 0 bases, and 5 bases stayed unmatched. This CDR3 is 17 amino acids long. Germline CDR1 and CDR2: SGHRS and YFSETQ. The sequence was obtained from a woman aged 40-49 years with acute or convalescent COVID-19. The chain joins TRBV5-1 to TRBJ2-6; 9 bases match TRBD1. The sequenced sample was peripheral blood. CDR3 in DNA: TGCGCCAGCAGCGAGGGACAGGGCCTCTCTGGGGCCAACGTCCTGACTTTC. Translation: CASSEGQGLSGANVLTF. The whole variable domain, filled in from reference TRBV5-1 and TRBJ2-6, reads KAGVTQTPRYLIKTRGQQVTLSCSPISGHRSVSWYQQTPGQGLQFLFEYFSETQRNKGNFPGRFSGRQFSNSRSEMNVSTLELGDSALYLCASSEGQGLSGANVLTFGAGSRLTVL.